The clone carrying this T cell receptor (beta chain) appeared a few times. Its specificity is unknown. This record belongs to a study of early T cells in non-severe SARS-CoV-2 infection. Study in general: Unsorted whole-blood RNA was sequenced in bulk, leaving chains unpaired.

The study's findings and limits: Using VDJdb, the matching emphasized anti-spike CD8 responses while missing private and CD4 specificities.

CDR1 LNHDA and CDR2 SQIVND come from the germline V gene (reference sequence). Unmatched junction bases numbered 5, after V lost 4 bases and J lost 2 bases. The CDR3 totals 14 residues. Attachment of unique molecular identifiers was made to individual cDNA molecules. TCRdb reanalysed the 5' RACE reads using MiXCR and keeps one entry per CDR3 protein. The sample contains roughly 54,000 distinct CDR3 sequences, over 9.5% of which appear only once. This TCR derives from an adult who was a healthcare worker with PCR-confirmed SARS-CoV-2 infection or an uninfected control (not recorded which). The sequenced sample consisted of whole blood. The J gene is TRBJ2-7, the V gene TRBV19, with 7 nucleotides matching TRBD1. The DNA for the CDR3 is TGTGCCAGTAGTAGTAGCCAGGGGGCCTACGAGCAGTACTTC. This encodes CASSSSQGAYEQYF. The complete variable domain, with remaining parts taken from reference TRBV19 and TRBJ2-7, reads DGGITQSPKYLFRKEGQNVTLSCEQNLNHDAMYWYRQDPGQGLRLIYYSQIVNDFQKGDIAEGYSVSREKKESFPLTVTSAQKNPTAFYLCASSSSQGAYEQYFGPGTRLTVT.